Listed here are 17 T cell receptor beta chains from one sample, sequenced in a study of beta chain features in type 1 diabetes (dated by TCRdb to 2017 to 2018). The receptor library was made with the immunoSEQ multiplex PCR assay. The High Capacity cDNA Reverse Transcription Kit was used to reverse transcribe all of the isolated RNA, meaning that expressed TCRB transcripts were what got sequenced. Not all clones reach the TCRdb copy of this immuneACCESS table, which keeps in-frame sequences only. Checked studies attribute under half of the gap to unresolved V genes and leave the rest unexplained. In this sample the table shows about 350,000 clones, around a fifth of which occur a single time. The ten most abundant clones make up 0.044% of the sample. The sample comprised naive CD4+ T cells from blood. This sample's cell subset or site label indicates: true naive CD4+ T cells. All receptors come from a young woman in good health.

This chain connects TRBV4-1 to TRBJ1-1; TRBD1 might be the D (5 bases). V lost 1 base to trimming and J lost 1 base, with 13 bases between them. There are 16 residues in the CDR3. CDR1 and CDR2 from the germline V gene are MGHRA and YSYEKL. The DNA of the CDR3 is TGCGCCAGCAGCCAAGGGGGCTTCTTATCGAACACTGAAGCTTTCTTT. Protein product: CASSQGGFLSNTEAFF.

This clone was picked up a small number of times. The gene calls are TRBV9 and TRBJ2-6, with D possibly being TRBD1 (6 bases). Germline values: CDR1 SGDLS, CDR2 YYNGEE. The CDR3 covers 15 residues. With 2 bases removed from V and 0 bases from J, the gap between germline ends came to 6 bases. For the CDR3, the DNA is TGTGCCAGCAGCGTGGGGGCCTCTGGGGCCAACGTCCTGACTTTC. Amino acids: CASSVGASGANVLTF.

The rearrangement uses TRBV18 and TRBJ2-1; 7 bases line up with TRBD1. This CDR3 has 13 residues. CDR1 and CDR2 from the germline V gene are KGHSH and LQKENI. Losses at the gene ends were 5 bases for V and 5 bases for J; bases not matched to a gene: 3. The DNA for the CDR3 is TGTGCCAGCTCATCGGGGACAGACAATGAGCAGTTCTTC. This gives the protein CASSSGTDNEQFF.

V is TRBV7-2 and J is TRBJ2-3; D uncertain. The CDR3 has 12 amino acids. Per germline, CDR1 SGHTA and CDR2 FQGNSA. The ends were cut back, 1 base at V and 10 bases at J, with 9 bases in the middle. CDR3 DNA: TGTGCCAGCAGCTTAGAAGCGAGTCCGCAGTATTTT. Protein sequence: CASSLEASPQYF. The full variable domain, completed using reference TRBV7-2 and TRBJ2-3, is GAGVSQSPSNKVTEKGKDVELRCDPISGHTALYWYRQSLGQGLEFLIYFQGNSAPDKSGLPSDRFSAERTGGSVSTLTIQRTQQEDSAVYLCASSLEASPQYFGPGTRLTVL.

CDR3 bases: TGTGCCAGCAGTGAAAGCCGACTAGCGGGGGGGCCGATCGGGGAGCTGTTTTTT. It is translated as CASSESRLAGGPIGELFF. The chain has TRBV6-1 and TRBJ2-2, with 14 positions matching TRBD2. The CDR3 extends over 18 amino acids. Germline V lookup: CDR1 MNHNS, CDR2 SASEGT. V shed 2 bases, J shed 7 bases, and the junction held 9 bases outside the gene matches.

The chain joins TRBV19 to TRBJ1-5; D is unclear. With 5 bases removed from V and 6 bases from J, the gap between germline ends came to 14 bases. CDR1 is LNHDA and CDR2 is SQIVND in the germline V gene (reference sequence). The CDR3 runs 14 residues. The DNA for the CDR3 is TGTGCCAGTAGTCCTGTAACGAACGGTCAGCCCCAGCATTTT. Translated, it gives CASSPVTNGQPQHF.

This chain links TRBV4-1 with TRBJ2-7; D perhaps matches TRBD1 (7 bases). Per germline, CDR1 MGHRA and CDR2 YSYEKL. The CDR3 consists of 15 residues. The germline V and J ends were trimmed by 4 bases and 6 bases, with 19 bases remaining between them. CDR3 in DNA: TGCGCCAGCAGCCGCCTCCAGTCAGGGGGAGGCGAGCAGTACTTC. Residues: CASSRLQSGGGEQYF.

The table lists this clone with a few counts. J is TRBJ2-3 and V is TRBV5-1, with D uncertain. Trimming took off 4 bases at V and 5 bases at J, with 8 bases between the two ends. CDR1 and CDR2 from the germline V gene are SGHRS and YFSETQ. The CDR3 has 12 amino acids. For the CDR3, the DNA is TGCGCCAGCAGCCTGCGAGGAGATACGCAGTATTTT. Translation gives CASSLRGDTQYF.

The table lists this clone with a few counts. V and J are TRBV12-5 and TRBJ2-6; D not certain. Germline-derived CDR1 and CDR2 are LGHNT and FRNRAP. V gave up 7 bases and J gave up 4 bases, with 8 bases separating them. The CDR3 has 13 residues. The CDR3 spells CASASSGANVLTF. The CDR3 region has the DNA TGTGCTAGTGCTTCCTCGGGGGCCAACGTCCTGACTTTC. Using reference TRBV12-5 and TRBJ2-6 for the parts outside the CDR3, the full variable domain is DARVTQTPRHKVTEMGQEVTMRCQPILGHNTVFWYRQTMMQGLELLAYFRNRAPLDDSGMPKDRFSAEMPDATLATLKIQPSEPRDSAVYFCASASSGANVLTFGAGSRLTVL.

This clone showed up just a few times. This rearrangement joins TRBV5-1 to TRBJ1-2; 7 bases agree with TRBD1. This CDR3 spans 16 amino acids. V gave up 5 bases and J gave up 3 bases; unmatched junction bases: 13. Germline assignment: CDR1 SGHRS and CDR2 YFSETQ. The CDR3, as DNA: TGCGCCAGCAGGGCTGATACCGGGACAGCCTACTATGGCTACACCTTC. Its translation: CASRADTGTAYYGYTF.

The V gene is TRBV9, the J gene TRBJ1-5; D might be TRBD1 (6 bases). The V gene's germline CDR1 is SGDLS and CDR2 YYNGEE. Trimming cost V 0 bases and J 7 bases, with 20 bases left between them. This CDR3 is built from 17 residues. DNA for the CDR3: TGTGCCAGCAGCGTAGATGGAACTACAGGGTCAGGCCAGCCCCAGCATTTT. As protein: CASSVDGTTGSGQPQHF.

V usage is TRBV14 and J usage is TRBJ2-7; the match to TRBD1 covers 9 bases. V shed 4 bases, J shed 7 bases, and the junction held 2 bases outside the gene matches. Germline CDR1 reads SGHDN; CDR2 reads FVKESK. CDR3 length: 12 residues. CDR3 amino acids: CASSRQGGEQYF. The CDR3 DNA reads TGTGCCAGCAGCCGACAGGGGGGGGAGCAGTACTTC.

This clone was seen a few times. The chain joins TRBV30 to TRBJ1-5, with 8 positions matching TRBD1. The V gene end was trimmed by 0 bases and the J gene end by 5 bases; junction bases not matched to a gene: 3. The CDR3 is 14 residues long. Germline CDR1 is GTSNPN and CDR2 is SVGIG (reference sequence). CDR3 loop: CAWSVGGQDQPQHF. For the CDR3, the DNA is TGTGCCTGGAGTGTAGGGGGACAGGATCAGCCCCAGCATTTT.

This clone has only a few counts. The rearrangement uses TRBV7-3 and TRBJ2-1, with D possibly being TRBD2 (5 bases). Germline CDR1 SGHTA, CDR2 FQGTGA. CDR3 length: 13 residues. Trimming took 2 bases from V and 7 from J, leaving 9 bases between them. The CDR3 region has the DNA TGTGCCAGCAGCTTACACGGCGGGAATGAGCAGTTCTTC. Translating gives CASSLHGGNEQFF. The variable domain in full, completed from reference TRBV7-3 and TRBJ2-1, reads GAGVSQTPSNKVTEKGKYVELRCDPISGHTALYWYRQSLGQGPEFLIYFQGTGAADDSGLPNDRFFAVRPEGSVSTLKIQRTERGDSAVYLCASSLHGGNEQFFGPGTRLTVL.

The chain carries TRBV18 and TRBJ1-3; unclear D gene. V lost 2 bases to trimming and J lost 2 bases, with 4 bases between them. The CDR3 runs 13 residues. Germline V gives CDR1 KGHSH, CDR2 LQKENI. The CDR3 nucleotides are TGTGCCAGCTCACCAACACCTGGAAACACCATATATTTT. The encoded protein is CASSPTPGNTIYF.

The V gene is TRBV6-1, the J gene TRBJ2-1; TRBD2 is a possible D gene (5 bases). Germline V gene lookup returns CDR1 MNHNS and CDR2 SASEGT. Trimming removed 4 bases at V and 0 bases at J, with 13 bases between. The CDR3 loop spans 16 amino acids. The CDR3 is CASSALQRSSYNEQFF. The CDR3 DNA reads as TGTGCCAGCAGTGCTCTCCAGCGGTCCTCCTACAATGAGCAGTTCTTC.

The V call is TRBV11-2, the J call TRBJ2-1; maybe TRBD2 (5 bases). From germline, CDR1 is SGHAT and CDR2 FQNNGV. The CDR3 totals 13 residues. The V end was cut by 5 bases, the J end by 9 bases, with 14 bases between. CDR3: CASSPSGNGEQFF. CDR3 DNA: TGTGCCAGCAGCCCCTCGGGGAACGGTGAGCAGTTCTTC.